This T cell receptor (beta chain) was sequenced in a study of blood T cell repertoires in COVID-19. In the original processing: Estimates of nucleated cell counts were drawn from the amplification of reference gene primers. Sequencing used immunoSEQ multiplex PCR; TCRdb keeps in-frame clones, though not all of them. V and J calls and clone size are those listed in that table; D and trimming were worked out from the DNA. The sample shows hundreds of thousands of clones, around 90% of them seen only once. The V and J ends lost 5 bases and 5 bases, in that order; junction bases with no gene match: 15. Germline CDR1 and CDR2: SGHTA and FQGNSA. The CDR3 sequence is 17 residues long. The age range of participants was about 18 to 90 years, with residence in about two dozen US areas. Clinical histories supplied by participants themselves formed the basis of cohort assignment.

This chain uses TRBV7-2 with TRBJ2-1; 7 nucleotides match TRBD2. Material: PBMCs or T cells enriched from blood (not recorded which). The receptor's source is a woman between 25 and 40 years old with acute COVID-19. The CDR3 region has the DNA TGTGCCAGCAGCCCATACTCCGGGACTACCACCGACAATGAGCAGTTCTTC. This codes for CASSPYSGTTTDNEQFF. Based on the CDR3 plus reference TRBV7-2 and TRBJ2-1, the full variable domain is GAGVSQSPSNKVTEKGKDVELRCDPISGHTALYWYRQSLGQGLEFLIYFQGNSAPDKSGLPSDRFSAERTGGSVSTLTIQRTQQEDSAVYLCASSPYSGTTTDNEQFFGPGTRLTVL.